Presented here are 20 T cell receptor beta chains from one specimen sequenced in a study of T cells after posttransplantation cyclophosphamide. Sequencing used immunoSEQ multiplex PCR; TCRdb keeps in-frame clones, though not all of them. The sample contains roughly 2,800 clones, none of them singletons. Treatment was busulfan-fludarabine conditioning, a marrow graft, and cyclophosphamide on days +3 and +4. This specimen was PBMCs, taken 30 days after allogeneic stem cell transplant with posttransplant cyclophosphamide. The receptors come from a female patient in her sixties who received an allogeneic stem cell transplant from an unrelated donor, was CMV-positive, and had acute GVHD only. The graft donor may have contributed some T cells.

This clone was recorded many times. The DNA for the CDR3 is TGCGCCAGCAGCATGGGACAGGGATTCAATTCACCCCTCCACTTT. Translation gives CASSMGQGFNSPLHF. The chain recombines TRBV4-1 with TRBJ1-6; 9 bases match TRBD1. CDR3 length: 15 amino acids. Trimming cost V 5 bases and J 7 bases; bases outside gene matches: 6. Germline values: CDR1 MGHRA, CDR2 YSYEKL.

Judged by abundance, this clone is medium-sized. J is TRBJ2-1 and V is TRBV27, with a tentative D call TRBD2 (6 bases). The germline V and J ends were trimmed by 6 bases and 0 bases, with 12 bases remaining between them. The CDR3 runs 15 residues. Germline CDR1 MNHEY, CDR2 SMNVEV (reference sequence). The CDR3 protein is CASRSGLSSYNEQFF. In DNA form, the CDR3 reads TGTGCCAGCAGATCGGGACTTAGCTCCTACAATGAGCAGTTCTTC.

The chain links TRBV29-1 to TRBJ2-7, with 7 bases aligning to TRBD2. The junction had 6 bases not matched to a gene; V was cut back by 1 base and J by 3 bases. The CDR3 is 14 amino acids. The germline V gene has CDR1 SQVTM and CDR2 ANQGSEA. DNA for the CDR3: TGCAGCGTTGAAGGCTGGGGGGGTGACTACGAGCAGTACTTC. Translation: CSVEGWGGDYEQYF.

This clone was counted ten times or more. This rearrangement joins TRBV19 to TRBJ2-1, with D perhaps matching TRBD1 or TRBD2 (5 bases each). Germline values: CDR1 LNHDA, CDR2 SQIVND (reference sequence). The CDR3 runs to 16 residues. The V gene lost 2 bases and the J gene lost 0 bases, with 11 bases spanning the gap. CDR3 sequence: CASSITAGSSYNEQFF. The CDR3 DNA reads as TGTGCCAGTAGTATAACAGCAGGGAGCTCCTACAATGAGCAGTTCTTC.

This clone was observed many times. V usage is TRBV13 and J usage is TRBJ2-1, with a weak D call TRBD2 (7 bases). The CDR3 is made up of 15 amino acids. Germline CDR1 PRHDT, CDR2 FYEKMQ (reference sequence). V lost 0 bases, J lost 3 bases, and 9 bases lay in between. As DNA, the CDR3 is TGTGCCAGCAGCTTAGGGCGGGGGCGCTACAATGAGCAGTTCTTC. It is translated as CASSLGRGRYNEQFF.

This clone has a count of ten or more. This chain links TRBV6-2 or TRBV6-3 with TRBJ2-1; tentatively, D is TRBD2 (6 bases). Trimming removed 7 bases at V and 2 bases at J, with 15 bases between. The CDR3 sequence is 15 residues long. The germline V gene encodes CDR1 MNHEY and CDR2 SVGEGT. Written as DNA, the CDR3 is TGTGCCAGCACCCGGGGGTTCCGACCCTACAATGAGCAGTTCTTC. Translating it yields CASTRGFRPYNEQFF.

On this clone itself: A much larger clone sits a single nucleotide away, making a read error possible. Distinct nucleotide sequences in the sample also encode this CDR3. The chain has TRBV6-2 or TRBV6-3 and TRBJ2-6; perhaps TRBD1 as D (5 bases). The CDR3 runs 20 residues. Trimming left V 2 bases short and J 4 bases short, with 24 bases between. CDR1 is MNHEY, CDR2 SVGEGT, per germline. CDR3 DNA: TGTGCCAGCAGTTACCCGACCCGTAGACAGTCCCTCTCGGGGGCCAACGTCCTGACTTTC. This codes for CASSYPTRRQSLSGANVLTF.

This clone was observed many times. Written as DNA, the CDR3 is TGTGCCAGCAGCTTCGGGGCGGGGTCAGATACGCAGTATTTT. Protein sequence: CASSFGAGSDTQYF. The chain combines TRBV7-2 with TRBJ2-3, with a possible D match to TRBD2 (6 bases). Germline values: CDR1 SGHTA, CDR2 FQGNSA. V lost 3 bases to trimming and J lost 4 bases, with 11 bases between them. The CDR3 length is 14 residues.

In this sample, this clone turned up many times. This rearrangement joins TRBV9 to TRBJ1-3, with a possible D match to TRBD1 (6 bases). From germline, CDR1 is SGDLS and CDR2 YYNGEE. The V gene lost 0 bases and the J gene lost 1 base, with 17 bases spanning the gap. The CDR3 is 18 residues long. The CDR3 region is CASSVVASGGGSGNTIYF. The CDR3 DNA reads TGTGCCAGCAGCGTAGTGGCGTCGGGGGGCGGTTCTGGAAACACCATATATTTT.

This clone was detected ten times or more. The rearrangement joins TRBV27 to TRBJ2-1; the match to TRBD2 covers 13 bases. Germline V gives CDR1 MNHEY, CDR2 SMNVEV (reference sequence). This CDR3 comprises 15 residues. The V and J ends lost 7 bases and 7 bases, in that order; junction bases with no gene match: 7. CDR3 amino acids: CASTKLAGGPNEQFF. DNA for the CDR3: TGTGCCAGCACCAAACTAGCGGGAGGGCCAAATGAGCAGTTCTTC.

This clone was detected many times. The rearrangement uses TRBV15 and TRBJ2-5; D uncertain. The V and J ends lost 1 base and 0 bases respectively, with 6 bases between them. The CDR3 contains 14 residues. The germline V gene encodes CDR1 LNHNV and CDR2 YYDKDF (reference sequence). The CDR3 loop reads CATSRGQNQETQYF. As DNA, the CDR3 is TGTGCCACCAGCAGAGGGCAGAACCAAGAGACCCAGTACTTC.

This clone was seen repeatedly, ten times or more. CDR3 protein: CASSLVGGFSSDTQYF. DNA of the CDR3: TGTGCCAGCAGTTTGGTAGGGGGCTTCAGTTCGGATACGCAGTATTTT. The rearrangement joins TRBV28 to TRBJ2-3, with 7 bases aligning to TRBD1. The CDR3 is made up of 16 amino acids. Germline CDR1 MDHEN, CDR2 SYDVKM. V was clipped by 3 bases and J by 6 bases; unmatched bases: 12. The full variable domain, in which reference TRBV28 and TRBJ2-3 provide the parts outside the CDR3, is DVKVTQSSRYLVKRTGEKVFLECVQDMDHENMFWYRQDPGLGLRLIYFSYDVKMKEKGDIPEGYSVSREKKERFSLILESASTNQTSMYLCASSLVGGFSSDTQYFGPGTRLTVL.

V and J are TRBV7-2 and TRBJ2-3, with 9 bases matching TRBD2. From germline, CDR1 is SGHTA and CDR2 FQGNSA. The CDR3 is 18 residues long. V lost 2 bases to trimming and J lost 3 bases; unmatched junction nucleotides: 12. CDR3 in DNA: TGTGCCAGCAGCTTAAGGGGGCGGGAGGGTCCGGTTACAGATACGCAGTATTTT. This sequence encodes CASSLRGREGPVTDTQYF.

This clone has more than one count but fewer than ten. Being one base from a much bigger clone, this may be a read error. J is TRBJ2-7 and V is TRBV5-1, with D perhaps TRBD1 (5 bases). The ends were cut back, 7 bases at V and 8 bases at J, with 13 bases in the middle. Germline assignment: CDR1 SGHRS and CDR2 YFSETQ. The CDR3 totals 11 residues. DNA for the CDR3: TGCGCCAGCTCCCCAGGGTACCAGCAGTACTTC. It encodes CASSPGYQQYF.

This clone was recorded at least ten times. In the same sample, other DNA sequences code for this CDR3. The chain uses TRBV7-6 and TRBJ1-1; 9 positions match TRBD1. The V segment lost 3 bases and the J segment 7 bases; nucleotides outside the gene matches: 15. The CDR3 loop spans 17 amino acids. Per germline, CDR1 SGHVS and CDR2 FNYEAQ. The CDR3 DNA is TGTGCCAGCAGCTTGGGGGGGACAGGGCCTCGGTGGGATGAAGCTTTCTTT. This codes for CASSLGGTGPRWDEAFF.

This clone qualifies as large. The J gene is TRBJ2-1, the V gene TRBV13; 7 positions agree with TRBD1. The CDR3 is 15 amino acids. CDR1 and CDR2 from the germline V gene are PRHDT and FYEKMQ (reference sequence). Germline trimming cut 5 bases from V and 4 bases from J; bases unmatched to any gene: 8. The CDR3 coding sequence is TGTGCCAGCAGCCCGCCACCGACAGGGTACAATGAGCAGTTCTTC. Protein: CASSPPPTGYNEQFF.

This clone was seen at least ten times. The rearrangement joins TRBV6-2 or TRBV6-3 to TRBJ2-1; unclear D gene. The CDR3 runs 12 residues. Trimming cost V 1 base and J 9 bases, with 7 bases left between them. Per the germline V gene, CDR1 is MNHEY and CDR2 is SVGEGT. The CDR3 here is CASSYFGFEQFF. The CDR3 coding sequence is TGTGCCAGCAGTTACTTCGGTTTTGAGCAGTTCTTC.

This clone was seen ten or more times. The chain combines TRBV4-1 with TRBJ1-5; D perhaps matches TRBD1 (6 bases). V lost 1 base and J 7 bases, leaving 14 bases between the germline ends. Germline CDR1 is MGHRA and CDR2 is YSYEKL. CDR3 length: 15 residues. CDR3 residues: CASSQGLGGGQPQHF. The CDR3 coding sequence is TGCGCCAGCAGCCAAGGATTAGGGGGTGGGCAGCCCCAGCATTTT.

This clone was recorded many times. V gene TRBV28 combines with J gene TRBJ1-5; D perhaps matches TRBD1 (5 bases). Germline V gene sequence: CDR1 MDHEN, CDR2 SYDVKM. Trimming removed 5 bases from V and 5 bases from J, with 16 bases in between. This CDR3 spans 15 amino acids. CDR3: CASSLSQGRDQPQHF. In DNA form, the CDR3 reads TGTGCCAGCAGTCTCTCGCAGGGTAGGGATCAGCCCCAGCATTTT.

By share, this clone counts as medium-sized (0.01 to 0.1%). The sample carries other DNA sequences with the same CDR3. The V and J genes are TRBV19 and TRBJ2-1, with 8 bases identical to TRBD2. The CDR3 is 15 residues long. With 6 bases clipped from V and 3 bases from J, the junction kept 7 bases outside the gene matches. Germline CDR1 LNHDA, CDR2 SQIVND (reference sequence). The CDR3 bases are TGTGCCAGTAGAACCAGCGGGGGCCGCTACAATGAGCAGTTCTTC. It encodes CASRTSGGRYNEQFF.